The 7 T cell receptor beta chains in this list originate from one sample, sequenced in a study of blood T cell repertoires in COVID-19. Some clones are missing from TCRdb's copy, which holds only in-frame ones; the method was immunoSEQ multiplex PCR. The profile shows a few hundred thousand clones, roughly 80% of them singletons. The sequenced material came from peripheral blood. All receptors derive from a human donor with acute or convalescent COVID-19. The donor label of this sample is uncertain.

V is TRBV19 and J is TRBJ1-2; 7 nucleotides align to TRBD1. Germline V CDR1 and CDR2: LNHDA, SQIVND (reference sequence). The CDR3 covers 13 residues. Unmatched junction bases numbered 3, after V lost 8 bases and J lost 0 bases. The CDR3 here is CASRDSTNYGYTF. CDR3 DNA sequence: TGTGCCAGTCGGGACAGCACTAACTATGGCTACACCTTC. The full variable domain, in which reference TRBV19 and TRBJ1-2 provide the parts outside the CDR3, is DGGITQSPKYLFRKEGQNVTLSCEQNLNHDAMYWYRQDPGQGLRLIYYSQIVNDFQKGDIAEGYSVSREKKESFPLTVTSAQKNPTAFYLCASRDSTNYGYTFGSGTRLTVV.

The chain has TRBV2 and TRBJ1-1, with D possibly TRBD1 on 6 matching bases. The CDR3 sequence is 13 residues long. Per germline, CDR1 SNHLY and CDR2 FYNNEI. V lost 4 bases to trimming and J lost 8 bases, with 14 bases between them. CDR3 residues: CASSGTALGEAFF. The CDR3, as DNA: TGTGCCAGCAGTGGGACAGCCCTTGGGGAAGCTTTCTTT.

This chain connects TRBV6-1 to TRBJ2-7; TRBD1 might be the D (6 bases). Trimming removed 1 base from V and 3 bases from J, with 10 bases in between. Germline V lookup: CDR1 MNHNS, CDR2 SASEGT. This CDR3 has 14 residues. CDR3 in amino acids: CASSEVRGIYEQYF. The CDR3 bases are TGTGCCAGCAGTGAAGTCAGGGGAATCTACGAGCAGTACTTC.

This clone has a handful of counts. The chain couples TRBV3-1 (or the pseudogene TRBV3-2) to TRBJ1-6; tentatively, D is TRBD1 (5 bases). The CDR3 consists of 16 residues. The V gene lost 2 bases and the J gene lost 9 bases, with 17 bases spanning the gap. CDR1 and CDR2 from the germline V gene are LGHDT and YNNKEL (reference sequence). CDR3 loop: CASSQSGRGLFSPLHF. CDR3 nucleotides: TGTGCCAGCAGCCAATCCGGGCGGGGGTTGTTTTCACCCCTCCACTTT.

A note on this clone: The sample carries other DNA sequences with the same CDR3. CDR3 nucleotides: TGTGCCAGCAGCCAAGTACCGCGGTGGGGGCGGACCGGGGAGCTGTTTTTT. Protein product: CASSQVPRWGRTGELFF. The chain combines TRBV14 with TRBJ2-2, with D maybe TRBD1 (6 bases). Germline V lookup: CDR1 SGHDN, CDR2 FVKESK. Between the trimmed V and J ends, which lost 1 base and 5 bases, there was a span of 17 bases. This CDR3 comprises 17 residues. Variable domain in full (rest from reference TRBV14 and TRBJ2-2): EAGVTQFPSHSVIEKGQTVTLRCDPISGHDNLYWYRRVMGKEIKFLLHFVKESKQDESGMPNNRFLAERTGGTYSTLKVQPAELEDSGVYFCASSQVPRWGRTGELFFGEGSRLTVL.

The rearrangement uses TRBV19 and TRBJ2-1, with D possibly being TRBD1 (6 bases). The CDR3 runs to 16 residues. Trimming removed 3 bases at V and 7 bases at J, with 19 bases between. CDR1 and CDR2 (germline): LNHDA, SQIVND (reference sequence). Here the CDR3 DNA reads TGTGCCAGTAGTATGAGCACGGACAGTAGGCGGAATGAGCAGTTCTTC. Translation: CASSMSTDSRRNEQFF.

This chain links TRBV6-5 with TRBJ2-1, with TRBD2 matching 7 bases. CDR3 length equals 14 residues. From germline, CDR1 is MNHEY and CDR2 SVGAGI. Trimming at V came to 6 bases and at J to 8 bases, leaving 10 bases not matched to a gene. The CDR3 DNA reads as TGTGCCAGCAGATCGGGACTACCCACCGATGAGCAGTTCTTC. Protein sequence: CASRSGLPTDEQFF.